Here is one TCR beta chain with its context. Its cognate antigen has yet to be identified. Per-base quality was not reported, and no clone a single base away is much larger than it. Using the deep immunoSEQ assay, TCR CDR3 regions were amplified from genomic DNA by multiplex PCR. Extracted genomic DNA from each cell subset was distributed evenly across all wells of several immunoSEQ 96-well plates, and each plate was treated as a replicate. Each replicate PCR for sorted subsets received approximately 220 ng genomic DNA, equal to tens of thousands of T cell genomes. The purified libraries were quantified using a Qubit 3.0 fluorometer, sized with a Bioanalyzer 2100, and then quantified again using the KAPA Library Quantification kit. Every immunoSEQ 96-well plate was sequenced on a separate single-read 150-cycle Illumina NextSeq 550 flow cell. From the authors' description of their analysis: Because only junctional sequences without quality scores were contained in the immunoSEQ output, filtering matching that applied to full-length reads could not be performed. To assign V/J genes and CDR3, sequences were annotated against IMGT germline references using PyIR, a Python wrapper for IgBLAST v1.9. Any read was removed if the V/J assignment was weak (E-value above 1e-6), the CDR3 was missing, or the read contained stop codons, out-of-frame junctions, or ambiguous translated residues. V3J clonotypes were defined as sequences sharing the same inferred V gene, J gene, and CDR3 amino acid sequence. Percentage overlap between repertoires was computed as shared unique clonotypes divided by the size of the smaller repertoire. RTK rarefaction, the Chao1 estimator, and Recon v2.1 estimates of unobserved clonotypes were used to assess repertoire richness. For all TCRbeta clonotypes obtained by the gDNA method from four donors, generation probabilities were computed with OLGA. TCRdb retrieved this table from immuneACCESS and kept in-frame rearrangements only. Not all clones are present; in checked studies, unresolved V genes account for under half, and no reason is known for the remainder. That table supplies the V and J calls and clone size; D and trimming were determined from the DNA. The sample data list approximately 2.4 million clones, and approximately 94% of these were observed just once. The leading ten clones occupy 0.1% to 0.15% of the sample.

The sample is drawn from a study of shared clonotypes between healthy human individuals (TCRdb year 2020). With respect to the entire study: A few men and a couple of women, aged 18 to 49 years, made up the cohort. For each donor, CD4 naive and CD4 memory were each given three plates, CD8 naive was given two plates, and CD8 memory was given one plate. Different laboratories and diverse techniques were used to prepare libraries and sequence TCR repertoires, to increase sequencing depth and limit assay-specific biases. Leukapheresis yielded between about 0.94 and 10 billion PBMCs per donor. Blood TCR repertoires of five healthy adults were deeply sequenced to estimate repertoire size and the extent of clonotype sharing between individuals.

Healthy HIV-negative adults with no recently reported acute infections or vaccinations were included as donors. All donors were Caucasian adults living in Nashville, Tennessee, USA. Magnetic negative selection was used to enrich CD4+ T cells, after which naive cells were positively selected on CD45RA and the negative fraction became the memory subset. Blood was obtained by leukapheresis, after which PBMCs were separated by Ficoll-Histopaque density gradient centrifugation and cryopreserved in liquid nitrogen vapor phase. Purity and quantity of every magnetically sorted T cell population were checked by analytical flow cytometry. Genomic DNA was isolated from each sorted fraction and quantified by UV absorbance on a Nanodrop 2000c. What the work shows at the level of the full study, not this receptor alone: Clonotypes shared by all four sorted-subset donors showed higher generation probabilities than non-shared clonotypes. Pairwise subsampling led to the expectation that sequencing depth would affect the degree of clonotype sharing among donors. Because the study included only a small number of donors, the genetic and exposure-history diversity represented was limited. About 5% of naive CD4, around 3.6% of naive CD8, 2.3% of memory CD4, and more than 0.35% of memory CD8 clonotypes were shared across several donors. Sampling was limited to blood, and TCR repertoires in tissue likely differ from TCR repertoires in blood. Naive subsets generally had larger estimated clonotype richness than memory subsets. Incomplete sequencing was indicated by rarefaction of sorted-subset datasets, despite the large sequencing depth.

This clonotype originated in a young man in good health. The sample taken for sequencing was naive CD4+ T cells sorted from blood. Sample cell subset or site, as interpreted from the label and publication: CD45RA+ positively selected.

The CDR3 amino acid sequence is: CASSFGPGANVLTF. The nucleotide sequence reads TGTGCCAGCAGCTTTGGACCTGGGGCCAACGTCCTGACTTTC. This receptor chain uses TRBV7-6 and TRBJ2-6, with the D gene not clear enough to name. The CDR3 starts with the cysteine, ends with the phenylalanine, and has 14 residues. Just the 42-base CDR3 DNA is kept, in frame starting at base 1. V is pared back by 3 bases and J by 2 bases, with 5 bases lying between the germline termini. The germline V gene supplies CDR1 SGHVS and CDR2 FNYEAQ.